This paragraph covers one T cell receptor (beta chain) sequence. Its target is not known. The data were obtained in a study of blood T cells in healthy people across ages. Study details: In model experiments, template switching was able to capture about one barcoded beta molecule for every two T cells that were present. Study observations and caveats: Among long-lived donors, naive CD4+ cells were more numerous and diversity higher than in aged donors.

Combining a sample-barcoded 5' primer with a J-beta primer mix, a second PCR ran for roughly 6 to 12 cycles. TCRdb re-called the 5' RACE reads with MiXCR, one entry per CDR3 protein. The sample lists 850,000 to 1,000,000 distinct CDR3 sequences; roughly 52% were seen once. This sequence was found in a man in his thirties or forties in good health. Material: blood.

CDR3 bases: TGTGCCAGCAGTGACCTCGGGGGCTACAATGAGCAGTTCTTC. The encoded protein is CASSDLGGYNEQFF. The gene calls are TRBV6-1 and TRBJ2-1; D may be TRBD2 (6 bases). V was pared by 3 bases and J by 3 bases, with 9 bases between. The CDR3 is 14 residues long. Germline V gene data show CDR1 as MNHNS and CDR2 as SASEGT.